The subject of this entry is one TCR beta chain. V was cut by 4 bases and J by 10 bases, with 17 bases left in between. This CDR3 has 14 residues. The germline V gene encodes CDR1 LNHDA and CDR2 SQIVND (reference sequence). This sample stems from a study of shared clonotypes between healthy human individuals. Assay: immunoSEQ multiplex PCR; the TCRdb copy retains only in-frame clones and omits some. The repertoire holds roughly 2.2 million clones, roughly 93% seen once, with about 0.39% in the top ten. The chain employs TRBV19 and TRBJ1-5; no definite D call. The source of this sequence is a man between 18 and 35 years old in good health. Some clones in this sample may be carry-over from other donors' samples. Sample: naive CD4+ T cells from PBMCs. Documented subset: CD45RA+ positively selected. The CDR3 DNA sequence: TGTGCCAGTAGTAAAGAGGGAAGAGTCAACCCCCAGCATTTT. It encodes CASSKEGRVNPQHF.